The 7 T cell receptor beta chains given below trace back to one sample, sequenced in a study of T cells in Graves' hyperthyroidism and ophthalmopathy. RNA transcripts yielded amplified TCR beta CDR3 regions. First-round RT-PCR of the TCR CDR3 relied on the HTBI primer set. MiXCR, applied by TCRdb to the multiplex PCR reads, yields one record per CDR3 protein. The table records hundreds of thousands of distinct CDR3 sequences, about 14% of them present only once. The material sequenced was blood. These receptors came from a woman aged 40 to 49 with Graves' ophthalmopathy.

This clonotype showed up just a few times. The chain employs TRBV11-3 and TRBJ2-1; D is unclear. Trimming took 1 base from V and 3 from J, leaving 4 bases between them. Germline assignment: CDR1 SGHNT and CDR2 YENEEA. CDR3 size: 13 residues. The CDR3 DNA sequence: TGTGCCAGCAGCTTAGGTAACTACAATGAGCAGTTCTTC. Translated, it gives CASSLGNYNEQFF.

The chain joins TRBV6-5 to TRBJ2-7; the match to TRBD1 covers 11 bases. Trimming took 0 bases from V and 6 from J; bases not matched to a gene: 4. The CDR3 is 15 amino acids. Germline V lookup: CDR1 MNHEY, CDR2 SVGAGI. The CDR3 sequence is CASSYSGQGASEQYF. The CDR3 bases are TGTGCCAGCAGTTACTCTGGACAGGGGGCAAGCGAGCAGTACTTC.

This clonotype has a count of ten or more. The V call is TRBV2, the J call TRBJ2-7, with D maybe TRBD2 (6 bases). V shed 4 bases and J shed 1 base, with 11 bases lying between them. This CDR3 comprises 14 residues. The germline CDR1 and CDR2 sequences are SNHLY and FYNNEI. The CDR3 sequence: CASSGSSVSYEQYF. CDR3 coding DNA: TGTGCCAGCAGTGGTTCTAGCGTGTCCTACGAGCAGTACTTC.

This clonotype was detected many times. The chain uses TRBV6-1 and TRBJ2-5; a weak D match, TRBD1 (5 bases). Germline loops: CDR1 MNHNS, CDR2 SASEGT. This CDR3 has 14 amino acids. V was cut by 7 bases and J by 7 bases, with 19 bases left in between. CDR3 sequence: CASNPQGPSPTQYF. The CDR3 nucleotides read TGTGCCAGCAACCCCCAGGGCCCCAGCCCGACCCAGTACTTC.

This clonotype was counted a few times. The V and J genes are TRBV7-2 and TRBJ2-5; unclear D gene. V lost 0 bases and J lost 3, with 8 bases in between. The V gene's germline CDR1 is SGHTA and CDR2 FQGNSA. The length of the CDR3 is 14 residues. CDR3 DNA: TGTGCCAGCAGCTTAGCAGGGCCGGAAGAGACCCAGTACTTC. This translates into CASSLAGPEETQYF.

This clonotype was found many times. The chain joins TRBV6-1 to TRBJ1-5; D possibly corresponds to TRBD1 (5 bases). Germline V CDR1 and CDR2: MNHNS, SASEGT. Trimming took 6 bases from V and 5 from J, leaving 17 bases between them. The CDR3 has 15 residues. CDR3 region: CASRVLGRVDQPQHF. DNA of the CDR3: TGTGCCAGCAGGGTCTTGGGCAGGGTGGATCAGCCCCAGCATTTT.

This clonotype has a count of ten or more. This sequence joins TRBV6-1 and TRBJ2-7, with D tentatively TRBD1 (6 bases). This CDR3 spans 15 amino acids. The V gene lost 6 bases and the J gene lost 1 base, with 16 bases spanning the gap. CDR1 and CDR2 from the germline V gene are MNHNS and SASEGT. CDR3 sequence: CASSIDRRSSYEQYF. In nucleotides, the CDR3 is TGTGCCAGCAGCATAGACAGGCGCTCGTCCTACGAGCAGTACTTC.